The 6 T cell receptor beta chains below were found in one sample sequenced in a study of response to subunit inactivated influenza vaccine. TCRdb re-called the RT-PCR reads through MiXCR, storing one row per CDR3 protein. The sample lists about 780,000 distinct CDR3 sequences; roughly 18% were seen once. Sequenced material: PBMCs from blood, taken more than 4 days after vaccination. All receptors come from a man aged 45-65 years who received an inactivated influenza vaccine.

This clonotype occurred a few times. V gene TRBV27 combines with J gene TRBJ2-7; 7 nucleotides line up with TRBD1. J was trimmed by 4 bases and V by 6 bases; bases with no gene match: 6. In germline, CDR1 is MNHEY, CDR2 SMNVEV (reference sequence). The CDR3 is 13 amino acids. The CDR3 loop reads CASSYGTVYEQYF. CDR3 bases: TGTGCCAGCAGCTATGGGACAGTGTACGAGCAGTACTTC.

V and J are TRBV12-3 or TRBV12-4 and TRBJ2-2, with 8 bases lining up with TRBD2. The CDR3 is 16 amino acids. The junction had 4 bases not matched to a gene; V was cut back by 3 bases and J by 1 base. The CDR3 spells CASSFGGTRNTGELFF. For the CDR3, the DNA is TGTGCCAGCAGTTTTGGGGGGACTAGGAACACCGGGGAGCTGTTTTTT.

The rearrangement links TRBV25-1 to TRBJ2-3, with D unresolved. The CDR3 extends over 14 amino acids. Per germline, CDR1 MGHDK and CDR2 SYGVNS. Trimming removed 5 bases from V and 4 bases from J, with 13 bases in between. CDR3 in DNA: TGTGCCAGCAGTTTCTCCAATAGGGCAGATACGCAGTATTTT. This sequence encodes CASSFSNRADTQYF.

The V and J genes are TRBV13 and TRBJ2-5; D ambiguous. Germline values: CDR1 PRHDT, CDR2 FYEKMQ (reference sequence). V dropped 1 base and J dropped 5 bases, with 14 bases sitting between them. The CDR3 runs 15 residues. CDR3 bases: TGTGCCAGCAGCTTAGCCCAAGAGGCAAGCGAGACCCAGTACTTC. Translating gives CASSLAQEASETQYF.

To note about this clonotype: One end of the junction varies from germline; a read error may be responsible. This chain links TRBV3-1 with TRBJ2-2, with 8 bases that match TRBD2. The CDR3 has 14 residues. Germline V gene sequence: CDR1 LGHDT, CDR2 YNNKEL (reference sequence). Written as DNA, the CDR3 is TGTGCCAGCAGCCGACTAGCGAATACCGGGGAGCTGTTTTTT. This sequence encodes CASSRLANTGELFF.

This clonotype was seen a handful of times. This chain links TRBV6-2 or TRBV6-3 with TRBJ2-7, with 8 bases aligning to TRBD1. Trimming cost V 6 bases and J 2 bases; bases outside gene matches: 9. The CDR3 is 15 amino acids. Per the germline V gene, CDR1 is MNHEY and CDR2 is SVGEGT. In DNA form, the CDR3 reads TGTGCCAGCAGCACCCCCCGGACAGGGACCTACGAGCAGTACTTC. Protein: CASSTPRTGTYEQYF.